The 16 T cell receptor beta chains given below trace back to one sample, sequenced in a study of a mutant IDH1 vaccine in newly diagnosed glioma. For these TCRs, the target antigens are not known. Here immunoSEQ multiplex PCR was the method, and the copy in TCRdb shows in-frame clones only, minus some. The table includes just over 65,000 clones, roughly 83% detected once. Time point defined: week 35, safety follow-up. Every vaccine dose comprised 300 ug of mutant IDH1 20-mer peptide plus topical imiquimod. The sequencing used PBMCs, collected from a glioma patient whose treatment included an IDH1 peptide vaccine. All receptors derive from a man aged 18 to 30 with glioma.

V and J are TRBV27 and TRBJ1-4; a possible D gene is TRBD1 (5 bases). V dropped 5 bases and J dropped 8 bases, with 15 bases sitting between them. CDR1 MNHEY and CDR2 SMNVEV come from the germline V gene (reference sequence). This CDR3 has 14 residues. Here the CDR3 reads CASSPRGVREKLFF. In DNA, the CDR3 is TGTGCCAGCAGTCCCCGGGGGGTGAGAGAAAAACTGTTTTTT.

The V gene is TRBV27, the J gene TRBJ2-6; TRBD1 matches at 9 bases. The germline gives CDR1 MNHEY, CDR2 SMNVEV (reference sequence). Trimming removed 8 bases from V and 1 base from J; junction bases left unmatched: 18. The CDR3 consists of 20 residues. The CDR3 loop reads CASSPSTGGVIGSGANVLTF. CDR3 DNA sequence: TGTGCCAGCTCCCCGTCTACAGGGGGCGTAATAGGATCTGGGGCCAACGTCCTGACTTTC.

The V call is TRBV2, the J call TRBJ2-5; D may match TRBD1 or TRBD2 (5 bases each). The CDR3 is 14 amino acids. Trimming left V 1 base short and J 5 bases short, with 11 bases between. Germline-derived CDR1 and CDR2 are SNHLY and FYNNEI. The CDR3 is CASSEGDLTETQYF. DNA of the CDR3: TGTGCCAGCAGTGAAGGGGACCTTACGGAGACCCAGTACTTC.

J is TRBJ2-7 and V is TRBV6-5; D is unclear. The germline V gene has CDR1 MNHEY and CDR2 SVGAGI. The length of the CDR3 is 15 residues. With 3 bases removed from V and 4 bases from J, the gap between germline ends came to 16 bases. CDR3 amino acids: CASSYQPPGPYEQYF. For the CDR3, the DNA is TGTGCCAGCAGTTATCAGCCACCTGGACCGTACGAGCAGTACTTC.

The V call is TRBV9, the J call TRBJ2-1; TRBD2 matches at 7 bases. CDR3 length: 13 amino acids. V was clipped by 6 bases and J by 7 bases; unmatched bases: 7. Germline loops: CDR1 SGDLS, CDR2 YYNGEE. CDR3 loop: CASTLGGENEQFF. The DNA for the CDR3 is TGTGCCAGCACCCTTGGGGGGGAAAATGAGCAGTTCTTC.

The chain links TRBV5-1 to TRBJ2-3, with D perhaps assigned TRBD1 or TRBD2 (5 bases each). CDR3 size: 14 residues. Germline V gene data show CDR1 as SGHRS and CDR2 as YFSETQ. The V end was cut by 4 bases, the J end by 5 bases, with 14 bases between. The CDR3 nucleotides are TGCGCCAGCAGCCCGGGGCAGGGTTTAGATACGCAGTATTTT. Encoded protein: CASSPGQGLDTQYF. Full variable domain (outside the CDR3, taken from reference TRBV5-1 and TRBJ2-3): KAGVTQTPRYLIKTRGQQVTLSCSPISGHRSVSWYQQTPGQGLQFLFEYFSETQRNKGNFPGRFSGRQFSNSRSEMNVSTLELGDSALYLCASSPGQGLDTQYFGPGTRLTVL.

DNA of the CDR3: TGTGCCAGCTCGTGGGACAGCTCCTACGAGCAGTACTTC. This sequence encodes CASSWDSSYEQYF. The chain links TRBV18 to TRBJ2-7; 7 bases align to TRBD1. Germline CDR1 reads KGHSH; CDR2 reads LQKENI. Losses at the gene ends were 6 bases for V and 0 bases for J; bases not matched to a gene: 2. The CDR3 loop spans 13 amino acids. Filled out from reference TRBV18 and TRBJ2-7, the complete variable domain reads NAGVMQNPRHLVRRRGQEARLRCSPMKGHSHVYWYRQLPEEGLKFMVYLQKENIIDESGMPKERFSAEFPKEGPSILRIQQVVRGDSAAYFCASSWDSSYEQYFGPGTRLTVT.

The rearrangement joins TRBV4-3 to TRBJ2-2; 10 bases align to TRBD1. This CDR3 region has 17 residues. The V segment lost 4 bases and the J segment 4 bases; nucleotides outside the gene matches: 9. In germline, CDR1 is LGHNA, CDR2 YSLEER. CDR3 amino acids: CASSRGLGTGATGELFF. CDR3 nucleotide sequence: TGCGCCAGCAGCCGGGGTTTAGGGACAGGGGCCACCGGGGAGCTGTTTTTT.

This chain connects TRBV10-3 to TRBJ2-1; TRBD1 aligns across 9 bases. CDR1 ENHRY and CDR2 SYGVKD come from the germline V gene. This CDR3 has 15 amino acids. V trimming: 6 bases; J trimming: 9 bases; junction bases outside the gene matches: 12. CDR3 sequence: CAIRGDRDLLGEQFF. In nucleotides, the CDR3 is TGTGCCATCAGAGGGGACAGGGATCTACTAGGTGAGCAGTTCTTC.

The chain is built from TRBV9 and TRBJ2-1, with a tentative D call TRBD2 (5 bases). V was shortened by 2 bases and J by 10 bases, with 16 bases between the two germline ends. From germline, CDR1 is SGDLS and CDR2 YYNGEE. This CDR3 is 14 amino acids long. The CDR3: CASSVSATGEEQFF. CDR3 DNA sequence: TGTGCCAGCAGCGTTTCTGCCACCGGGGAGGAGCAGTTCTTC.

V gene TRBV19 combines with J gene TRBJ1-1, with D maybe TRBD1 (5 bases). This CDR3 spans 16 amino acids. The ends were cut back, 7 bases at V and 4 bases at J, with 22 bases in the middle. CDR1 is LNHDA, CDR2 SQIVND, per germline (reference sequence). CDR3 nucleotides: TGTGCCAGTACCCTCGTCGTAGGGGAGTTGGGCACTGAAGCTTTCTTT. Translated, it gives CASTLVVGELGTEAFF.

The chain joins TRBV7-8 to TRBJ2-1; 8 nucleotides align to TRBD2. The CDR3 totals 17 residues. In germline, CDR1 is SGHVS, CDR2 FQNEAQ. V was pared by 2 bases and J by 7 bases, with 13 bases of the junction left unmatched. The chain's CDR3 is CASSLFTTGGLVNEQFF. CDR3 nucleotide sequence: TGTGCCAGCAGCTTATTCACCACGGGAGGGCTGGTGAATGAGCAGTTCTTC.

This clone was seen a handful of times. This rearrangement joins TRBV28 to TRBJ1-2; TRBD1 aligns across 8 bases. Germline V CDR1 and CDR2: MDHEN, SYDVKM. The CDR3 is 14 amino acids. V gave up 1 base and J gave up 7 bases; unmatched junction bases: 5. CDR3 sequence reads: CASSLLSGGSGYTF. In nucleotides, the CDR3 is TGTGCCAGCAGTTTATTATCAGGGGGCAGTGGCTACACCTTC.

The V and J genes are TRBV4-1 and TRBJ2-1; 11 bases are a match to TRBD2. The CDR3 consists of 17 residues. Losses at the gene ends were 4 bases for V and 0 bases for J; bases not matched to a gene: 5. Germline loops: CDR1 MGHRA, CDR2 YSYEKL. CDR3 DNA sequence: TGCGCCAGCAGCCGGTTTAGCGGGAGGGCCTCCTACAATGAGCAGTTCTTC. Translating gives CASSRFSGRASYNEQFF.

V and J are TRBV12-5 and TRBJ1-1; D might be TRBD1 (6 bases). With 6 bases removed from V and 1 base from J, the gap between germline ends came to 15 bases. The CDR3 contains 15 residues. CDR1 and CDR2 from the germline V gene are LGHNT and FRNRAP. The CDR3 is CASGSPGHKNTEAFF. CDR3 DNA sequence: TGTGCTAGTGGATCCCCGGGACACAAGAACACTGAAGCTTTCTTT.

CDR3 amino acids: CASSPTGGRGQPQHF. CDR3 sequence (DNA): TGTGCCAGCTCACCAACAGGGGGACGGGGTCAGCCCCAGCATTTT. The chain combines TRBV18 with TRBJ1-5; 8 bases line up with TRBD1. Germline-derived CDR1 and CDR2 are KGHSH and LQKENI. Trimming took 2 bases from V and 6 from J; bases not matched to a gene: 6. CDR3 length: 15 amino acids.